This T cell receptor beta chain was obtained from a study of blood T cell repertoires in COVID-19. Germline trimming cut 4 bases from V and 3 bases from J; bases unmatched to any gene: 7. CDR3 length: 16 amino acids. The V gene's germline CDR1 is LGHDT and CDR2 YNNKEL (reference sequence). Original data processing: How many nucleated cells were present was estimated from reference gene primer amplification. TCRdb's table, derived via immunoSEQ multiplex PCR, lists solely in-frame clones and lacks some. Clonal size and the V and J genes are those of that table, whereas D and trimming came from the DNA. Of hundreds of thousands of clones detected, 75% to 90% appear once; the ten largest clones hold about 4.6%.

This sequence was found in a man aged 35 to 55 with acute or convalescent COVID-19. The chain carries TRBV3-1 (or the pseudogene TRBV3-2) and TRBJ2-3; 10 nucleotides line up with TRBD2. The specimen was peripheral blood. The CDR3 sequence: CASSPTPGLATDTQYF. The DNA of the CDR3 is TGTGCCAGCAGCCCGACTCCGGGACTAGCGACAGATACGCAGTATTTT.